This T cell receptor (beta chain) stems from a study of PD-1 blockade in classical Hodgkin lymphoma. Study results and limitations: Baseline TCR diversity was reportedly lower in newly diagnosed patients than healthy donors. Baseline diversity resembling that of newly diagnosed patients was seen in complete responders.

The repertoire was sequenced with immunoSEQ multiplex PCR; TCRdb's copy has only in-frame clones and lacks some. Of approximately 29,000 clones listed, about 80% are singletons. The time point is: cycle 4 day 1 (C4D1), after five to seven weeks of nivolumab. Relapses following autologous stem cell transplantation were seen in all patients, with brentuximab vedotin exposure varying. Germline V gene data show CDR1 as GTSNPN and CDR2 as SVGIG (reference sequence). Trimming left V 0 bases short and J 0 bases short, with 9 bases between. The CDR3 sequence is 16 residues long. Note on this clone: Its antigen remains unknown.

V is TRBV30 and J is TRBJ1-6; D is undetermined. This clonotype was obtained from a human donor with classical Hodgkin lymphoma. The specimen comprised peripheral blood mononuclear cells (PBMCs), sampled before the fourth cycle of nivolumab. The DNA for the CDR3 is TGTGCCTGGAGTGTGGGCAGGAGCTCCTATAATTCACCCCTCCACTTT. It encodes CAWSVGRSSYNSPLHF. Variable domain in full (rest from reference TRBV30 and TRBJ1-6): SQTIHQWPATLVQPVGSPLSLECTVEGTSNPNLYWYRQAAGRGLQLLFYSVGIGQISSEVPQNLSASRPQDRQFILSSKKLLLSDSGFYLCAWSVGRSSYNSPLHFGNGTRLTVT.